Detailed here is one T cell receptor beta chain. The source of the sample is a study of shared clonotypes between healthy human individuals. Trimming removed 3 bases from V and 4 bases from J, with 13 bases in between. Germline V CDR1 and CDR2: MNHNS, SASEGT. The CDR3 totals 14 residues. The run depth of the assay was deep. Sorted-subset replicate PCR reactions were performed with roughly 200 ng DNA, corresponding to about 30,000 T cell genomes. Sequenced by immunoSEQ multiplex PCR; TCRdb stores in-frame clones only, minus some. Of roughly 2.5 million clones in the sample, about 92% were seen once. This TCR derives from a man aged 18 to 29 in good health. Sequenced sample: naive CD4+ T cells sorted from blood. Subset here: CD45RA+ positively selected. The chain uses TRBV6-1 and TRBJ2-7; a possible D gene is TRBD1 (7 bases). The CDR3 sequence: CASSDETGTYEQYF. CDR3 coding DNA: TGTGCCAGCAGTGATGAGACAGGGACTTACGAGCAGTACTTC.